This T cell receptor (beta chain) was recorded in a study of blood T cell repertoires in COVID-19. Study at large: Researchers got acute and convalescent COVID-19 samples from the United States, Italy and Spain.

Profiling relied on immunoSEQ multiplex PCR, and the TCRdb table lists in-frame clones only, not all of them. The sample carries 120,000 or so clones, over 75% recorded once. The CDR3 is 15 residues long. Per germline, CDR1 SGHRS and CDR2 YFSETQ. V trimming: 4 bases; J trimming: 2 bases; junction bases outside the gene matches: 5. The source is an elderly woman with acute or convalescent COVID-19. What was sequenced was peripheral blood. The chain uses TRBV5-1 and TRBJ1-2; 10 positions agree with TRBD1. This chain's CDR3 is CASSPGQGLNYGYTF. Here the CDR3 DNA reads TGCGCCAGCAGCCCGGGACAGGGGCTAAACTATGGCTACACCTTC.